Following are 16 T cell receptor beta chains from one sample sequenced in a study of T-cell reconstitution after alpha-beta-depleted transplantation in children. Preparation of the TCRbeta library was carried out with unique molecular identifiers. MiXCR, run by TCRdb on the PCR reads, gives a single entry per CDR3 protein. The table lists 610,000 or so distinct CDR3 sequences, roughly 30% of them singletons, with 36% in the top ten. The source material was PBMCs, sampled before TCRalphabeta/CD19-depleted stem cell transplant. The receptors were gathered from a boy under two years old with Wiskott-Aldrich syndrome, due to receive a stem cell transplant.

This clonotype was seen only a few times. CDR3 bases: TGTGCCAGCAGCCCTATACAGGGTGGCGGTAGCACTGAAGCTTTCTTT. Translation: CASSPIQGGGSTEAFF. V gene TRBV7-9 combines with J gene TRBJ1-1; D possibly corresponds to TRBD1 (6 bases). Trimming pared 5 bases from V and 4 bases from J, leaving 20 bases between. The CDR3 runs 16 residues. The germline CDR1 and CDR2 sequences are SEHNR and FQNEAQ (reference sequence).

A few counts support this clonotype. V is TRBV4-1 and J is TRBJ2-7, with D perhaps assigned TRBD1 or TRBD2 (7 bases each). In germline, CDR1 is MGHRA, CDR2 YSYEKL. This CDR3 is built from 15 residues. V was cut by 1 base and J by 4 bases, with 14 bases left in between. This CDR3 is CASSQGEGADYEQYF. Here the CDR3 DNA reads TGCGCCAGCAGCCAAGGGGAGGGGGCGGATTACGAGCAGTACTTC.

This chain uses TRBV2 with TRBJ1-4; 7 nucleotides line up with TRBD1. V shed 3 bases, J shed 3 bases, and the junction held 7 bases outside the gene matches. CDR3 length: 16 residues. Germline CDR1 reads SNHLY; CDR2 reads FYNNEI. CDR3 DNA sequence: TGTGCCAGCAGTGATTTTTGGGGACAGTCTAATGAAAAACTGTTTTTT. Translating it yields CASSDFWGQSNEKLFF. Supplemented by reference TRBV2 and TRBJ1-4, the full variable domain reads EPEVTQTPSHQVTQMGQEVILRCVPISNHLYFYWYRQILGQKVEFLVSFYNNEISEKSEIFDDQFSVERPDGSNFTLKIRSTKLEDSAMYFCASSDFWGQSNEKLFFGSGTQLSVL.

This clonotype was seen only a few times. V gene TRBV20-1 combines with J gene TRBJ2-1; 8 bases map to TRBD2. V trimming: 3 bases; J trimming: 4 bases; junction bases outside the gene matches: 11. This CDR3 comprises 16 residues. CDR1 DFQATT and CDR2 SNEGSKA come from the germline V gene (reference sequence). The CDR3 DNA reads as TGCAGTGCTAGGCTAAAGGCGGGAGGTTCATACAATGAGCAGTTCTTC. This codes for CSARLKAGGSYNEQFF.

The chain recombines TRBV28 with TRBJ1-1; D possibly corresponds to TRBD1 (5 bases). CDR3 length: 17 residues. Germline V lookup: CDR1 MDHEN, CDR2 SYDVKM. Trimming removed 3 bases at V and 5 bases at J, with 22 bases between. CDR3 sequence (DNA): TGTGCCAGCAGTTTCCCGGTGGACGGCGGAGAGGGGACTGAAGCTTTCTTT. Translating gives CASSFPVDGGEGTEAFF.

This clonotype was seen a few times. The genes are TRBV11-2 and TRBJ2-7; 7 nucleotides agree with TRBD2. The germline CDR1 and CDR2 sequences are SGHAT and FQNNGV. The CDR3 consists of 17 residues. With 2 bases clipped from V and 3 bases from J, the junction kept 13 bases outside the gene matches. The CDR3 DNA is TGTGCCAGCAGCTTAACCCCCCTCCTCTGGGGGGGCTACGAGCAGTACTTC. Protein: CASSLTPLLWGGYEQYF.

The CDR3 nucleotides are TGTGCCAGCTCAGCCAGACAGTCCTACGAGCAGTACTTC. It yields the protein CASSARQSYEQYF. V and J are TRBV18 and TRBJ2-7; TRBD1 is a possible D gene (5 bases). This CDR3 region has 13 residues. The V gene's germline CDR1 is KGHSH and CDR2 LQKENI. The V and J ends lost 5 bases and 1 base respectively, with 9 bases between them.

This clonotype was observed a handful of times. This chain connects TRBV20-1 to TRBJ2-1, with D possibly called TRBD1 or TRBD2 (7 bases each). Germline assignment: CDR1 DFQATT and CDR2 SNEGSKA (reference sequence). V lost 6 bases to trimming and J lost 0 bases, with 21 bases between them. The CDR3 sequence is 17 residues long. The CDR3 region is CSAIPLRGDSSYNEQFF. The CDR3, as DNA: TGCAGTGCCATCCCCCTACGGGGGGACAGCTCCTACAATGAGCAGTTCTTC.

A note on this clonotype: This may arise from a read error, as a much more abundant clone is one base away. The CDR3: CSASGRSYNEQFF. The DNA for the CDR3 is TGCAGTGCTAGCGGGAGGTCCTACAATGAGCAGTTCTTC. The chain combines TRBV20-1 with TRBJ2-1; 7 positions agree with TRBD2. The CDR3 is made up of 13 amino acids. Germline lookup yields CDR1 DFQATT and CDR2 SNEGSKA (reference sequence). J gave up 1 base and V 3 bases, and 0 bases lay outside the gene matches.

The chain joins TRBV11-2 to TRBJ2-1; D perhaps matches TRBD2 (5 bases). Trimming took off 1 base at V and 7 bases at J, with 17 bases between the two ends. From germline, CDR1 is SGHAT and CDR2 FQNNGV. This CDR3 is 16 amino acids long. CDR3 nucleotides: TGTGCCAGCAGCTTAGGTGTCGGAGGCACGTATAATGAGCAGTTCTTC. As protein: CASSLGVGGTYNEQFF.

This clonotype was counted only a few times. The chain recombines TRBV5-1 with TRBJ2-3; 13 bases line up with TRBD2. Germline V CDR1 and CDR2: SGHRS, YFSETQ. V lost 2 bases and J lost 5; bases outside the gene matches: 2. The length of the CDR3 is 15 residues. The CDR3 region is CASSFGLAGEDTQYF. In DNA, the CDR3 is TGCGCCAGCAGCTTCGGACTAGCGGGAGAAGATACGCAGTATTTT.

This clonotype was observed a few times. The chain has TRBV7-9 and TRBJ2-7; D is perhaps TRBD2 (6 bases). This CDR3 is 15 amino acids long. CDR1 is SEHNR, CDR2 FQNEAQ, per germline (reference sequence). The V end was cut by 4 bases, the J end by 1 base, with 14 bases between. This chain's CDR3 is CASSSSAEGSYEQYF. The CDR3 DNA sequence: TGTGCCAGCAGCTCCTCTGCGGAGGGGTCCTACGAGCAGTACTTC.

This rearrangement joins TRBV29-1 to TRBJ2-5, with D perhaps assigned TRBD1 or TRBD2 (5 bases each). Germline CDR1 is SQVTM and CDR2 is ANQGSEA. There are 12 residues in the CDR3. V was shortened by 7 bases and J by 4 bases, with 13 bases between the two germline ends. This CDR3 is CSALSGPETQYF. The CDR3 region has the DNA TGCAGCGCCCTTTCGGGACCAGAGACCCAGTACTTC. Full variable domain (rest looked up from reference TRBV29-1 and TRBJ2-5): SAVISQKPSRDICQRGTSLTIQCQVDSQVTMMFWYRQQPGQSLTLIATANQGSEATYESGFVIDKFPISRPNLTFSTLTVSNMSPEDSSIYLCSALSGPETQYFGPGTRLLVL.

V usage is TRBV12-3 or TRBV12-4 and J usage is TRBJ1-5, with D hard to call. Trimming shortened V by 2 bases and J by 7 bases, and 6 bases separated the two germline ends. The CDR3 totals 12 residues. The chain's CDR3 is CASSLSRQPQHF. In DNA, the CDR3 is TGTGCCAGCAGTTTAAGTAGGCAGCCCCAGCATTTT.

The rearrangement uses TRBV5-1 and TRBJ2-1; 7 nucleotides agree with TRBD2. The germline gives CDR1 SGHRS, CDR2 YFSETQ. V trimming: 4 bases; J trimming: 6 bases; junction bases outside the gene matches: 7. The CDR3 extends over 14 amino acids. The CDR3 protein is CASSLSGPPNEQFF. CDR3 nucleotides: TGCGCCAGCAGCCTTAGCGGGCCCCCCAATGAGCAGTTCTTC.

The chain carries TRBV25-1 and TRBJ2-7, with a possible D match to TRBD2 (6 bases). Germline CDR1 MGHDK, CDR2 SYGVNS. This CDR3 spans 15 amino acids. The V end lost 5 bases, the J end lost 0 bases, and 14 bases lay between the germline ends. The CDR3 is CASSLGGTSSYEQYF. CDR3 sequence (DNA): TGTGCCAGCAGTCTTGGCGGGACCAGCTCCTACGAGCAGTACTTC.